A selection of T cell receptor beta chains follows, all from one sample in a study of T-cell memory formation after mild COVID-19. TCRdb re-called the 5' RACE reads through MiXCR, storing one row per CDR3 protein. The sample shows roughly 560,000 distinct CDR3 sequences, just over 20% of them seen only once. Specimen: PBMCs or a T cell subset sorted from them (not recorded which). These receptors were obtained from an adult woman who had mild COVID-19 (a few samples of this study predate the infection). Cell type and time point are not known. The CDR3 runs from the conserved cysteine through the conserved F or W. The D gene is left open where the match is weak. Expanded clones get a size class; other rows say once, few or many, or leave the size out.

>few|TRBV9|TRBJ1-1|.
TGTGCCAGCAGCGTAGGAAGGGGAGACACCTTGAACACTGAAGCTTTCTTT
CASSVGRGDTLNTEAFF
>many|TRBV4-1|TRBJ1-4|.
TGCGCCAGCAGCCGAGGATCAACTAATGAAAAACTGTTTTTT
CASSRGSTNEKLFF
>.|TRBV7-9|TRBJ2-7|TRBD1
TGTGCCAGCAGCTTAGGAGGGACAGGGTCTGTTACCCCTAACTACGAGCAGTACTTC
CASSLGGTGSVTPNYEQYF
>.|TRBV7-9|TRBJ2-1|.
TGTGCCAGCAGCCCCCAGGTGAACAATGAGCAGTTCTTC
CASSPQVNNEQFF
>.|TRBV12-3/TRBV12-4|TRBJ2-3|.
TGTGCCAGCAGTATCGGACTCAACACAGATACGCAGTATTTT
CASSIGLNTDTQYF
>.|TRBV29-1|TRBJ1-2|.
TGCAGCGGCGACCTAGGGGACGGCTATGGCTACACCTTC
CSGDLGDGYGYTF
>few|TRBV29-1|TRBJ2-7|.
TGCAGCGCGGGGATTCCTGGCGAGCAGTACTTC
CSAGIPGEQYF
>few|TRBV21-1|TRBJ2-7|.
TGTGCCAGCACCGCCTACGAGCAGTACTTC
CASTAYEQYF
>few|TRBV6-6|TRBJ2-7|.
TGTGCCAGCAGTTACGGTGGTAGGGGCTACGAGCAGTACTTC
CASSYGGRGYEQYF
>few|TRBV19|TRBJ2-3|TRBD2
TGTGCCAGTAGTGGAGCGGGGTATACGCAGTATTTT
CASSGAGYTQYF
>.|TRBV5-4|TRBJ2-7|TRBD1
TGTGCCAGCAGCTTGGCGGGACAGAGATCCTACGAGCAGTACTTC
CASSLAGQRSYEQYF
>few|TRBV5-1|TRBJ1-2|.
TGCGCCAGCAGCCCCGACGGCACCGAGGGCTACACCTTC
CASSPDGTEGYTF
>many|TRBV5-1|TRBJ2-5|TRBD2
TGCGCCAGCAGCTTGAGGACTAGCGGGGAGGATAGAGCCCAGTACTTC
CASSLRTSGEDRAQYF
>few|TRBV13|TRBJ2-1|TRBD2
TGTGCCAGCAGCCCCCGCGCTAGCGGGACCTACAATGAGCAGTTCTTC
CASSPRASGTYNEQFF
>few|TRBV29-1|TRBJ1-2|.
TGCAGCGTTGAAGATCTAGAGGCCGGGAATGGCTACACCTTC
CSVEDLEAGNGYTF
>.|TRBV7-8|TRBJ2-7|.
TGTGCCAGCAGCTTAGAGTTACTCTCCTACGAGCAGTACTTC
CASSLELLSYEQYF
>.|TRBV9|TRBJ2-1|TRBD1
TGTGCCAGCAGCCCCGGGACAGCGAACAATGAGCAGTTCTTC
CASSPGTANNEQFF
>.|TRBV5-6|TRBJ2-5|.
TGTGCCAGCAGCCCGCGGACAGTCAAAGAGACCCAGTACTTC
CASSPRTVKETQYF
>.|TRBV20-1|TRBJ2-7|TRBD2
TGCAGTGCTAGAGATCTTGCCCGACTAGCGGGAGCCTACGAGCAGTACTTC
CSARDLARLAGAYEQYF
>.|TRBV4-3|TRBJ2-7|TRBD1
TGCGCCAGCAGCCAGGCCTCCGGGACAGGGACACACGAGCAGTACTTC
CASSQASGTGTHEQYF
>few|TRBV20-1|TRBJ2-3|.
TGCAGTGCTAGAGATAGCGGCCGCGCAGATACGCAGTATTTT
CSARDSGRADTQYF
>.|TRBV7-9|TRBJ2-3|TRBD1
TGTGCCAGCAGTCGGGACAGGCTCTTCTCGTTGGATACGCAGTATTTT
CASSRDRLFSLDTQYF
>many|TRBV5-1|TRBJ2-7|TRBD1
TGTGCCAGCAGTTGGGGACAGGGTGCCTACGAGCAGTACTTC
CASSWGQGAYEQYF